This T cell receptor (beta chain) was captured by sequencing in a study of blood T cell repertoires in COVID-19. Study background: COVID-19 samples collected from the United States, Italy and Spain covered acute and convalescent phases. The cDNA or gDNA used as material had been derived from T cells, B-cell-depleted T cells, or PBMCs.

Trimming removed 7 bases at V and 10 bases at J, with 17 bases between. Germline lookup yields CDR1 SNHLY and CDR2 FYNNEI. This CDR3 has 13 amino acids. Only in-frame clones appear in the TCRdb table, and some are missing; sequencing was by immunoSEQ multiplex PCR. The sample comprises over 450,000 clones, roughly 87% of which are singletons, and around 0.95% rests with the top ten. Seattle's enrolled individuals joined amid active infection and were then monitored longitudinally. This receptor was identified in a man aged 18 to 30 with COVID-19, enrolled during active disease. The chain has TRBV2 and TRBJ2-1; possible D gene TRBD2, 6 bases. Input material: peripheral blood. As DNA, the CDR3 is TGTGCCAGCACCATTAACTTGGGGAGGGAGCAGTTCTTC. Protein sequence: CASTINLGREQFF.